The 9 T cell receptor beta chains given below trace back to one sample, sequenced in a study of OX40 agonist ivuxolimab in advanced cancers. The repertoire was sequenced with immunoSEQ multiplex PCR; TCRdb's copy has only in-frame clones and lacks some. The sample shows more than 20,000 clones, 80% to 90% of them seen only once. The specimen was CD4+ or CD8+ T cells sorted from blood, collected in a trial of the OX40 agonist ivuxolimab. The receptors shown here come from an adult with an advanced solid tumor such as melanoma, head and neck, liver or kidney cancer.

This clone was found once. The V and J genes are TRBV5-6 and TRBJ2-2; either TRBD1 or TRBD2 may fit D (5 bases each). With 4 bases removed from V and 2 bases from J, the gap between germline ends came to 15 bases. Looked up from germline, CDR1 is SGHDT and CDR2 is YYEEEE. The CDR3 consists of 16 residues. The CDR3 region is CASSPPGTLNTGELFF. CDR3 bases: TGTGCCAGCAGCCCCCCCGGGACCCTTAACACCGGGGAGCTGTTTTTT.

The CDR3 loop is CSVGTGNTEAFF. The CDR3 region has the DNA TGCAGCGTTGGGACAGGGAACACTGAAGCTTTCTTT. J is TRBJ1-1 and V is TRBV29-1, with 7 nucleotides matching TRBD1. The germline V gene encodes CDR1 SQVTM and CDR2 ANQGSEA. The ends lost 4 bases at V and 1 base at J; junction bases unmatched: 0. The CDR3 sequence is 12 residues long.

This chain connects TRBV11-2 to TRBJ2-7, with D unclear. The CDR3 has 15 residues. Germline CDR1 reads SGHAT; CDR2 reads FQNNGV. Trimming cost V 0 bases and J 3 bases, with 12 bases left between them. The CDR3 DNA is TGTGCCAGCAGCTTAGATCGGCTGGAAGTCTACGAGCAGTACTTC. It specifies CASSLDRLEVYEQYF.

The chain joins TRBV30 to TRBJ2-1, with D perhaps matching TRBD1 or TRBD2 (5 bases each). The CDR3 has 14 residues. CDR1 GTSNPN and CDR2 SVGIG come from the germline V gene (reference sequence). Trimming cost V 8 bases and J 2 bases, with 16 bases left between them. In nucleotides, the CDR3 is TGTGCCAGAAGAGTCCGGGGACCCTACAATGAGCAGTTCTTC. This sequence encodes CARRVRGPYNEQFF.

This chain connects TRBV18 to TRBJ2-7; the match to TRBD1 covers 8 bases. The CDR3 totals 15 residues. V dropped 5 bases and J dropped 0; count of bases not matched to a gene: 6. Germline values: CDR1 KGHSH, CDR2 LQKENI. CDR3 sequence: CASSTGTGYSYEQYF. CDR3 sequence (DNA): TGTGCCAGCTCAACAGGGACAGGTTACTCCTACGAGCAGTACTTC.

The genes are TRBV5-6 and TRBJ2-1, with D tentatively TRBD1 or TRBD2 (5 bases each). Trimming left V 3 bases short and J 8 bases short, with 9 bases between. This CDR3 contains 12 residues. CDR1 is SGHDT, CDR2 YYEEEE, per germline. CDR3 amino acids: CASSWDQYEQFF. In DNA form, the CDR3 reads TGTGCCAGCAGCTGGGACCAGTATGAGCAGTTCTTC.

This chain uses TRBV30 with TRBJ2-5; no clear D gene. The CDR3 sequence is 12 residues long. Germline lookup yields CDR1 GTSNPN and CDR2 SVGIG (reference sequence). Deletions cut 1 base from V and 4 bases from J, with 7 bases between. The CDR3 DNA is TGTGCCTGGAGTGCAGTAGGAGAGACCCAGTACTTC. Translating gives CAWSAVGETQYF.

This rearrangement joins TRBV6-5 to TRBJ2-5; a possible D gene is TRBD2 (6 bases). The CDR3 runs 15 residues. The germline gives CDR1 MNHEY, CDR2 SVGAGI. The ends were cut back, 4 bases at V and 2 bases at J, with 14 bases in the middle. This chain's CDR3 is CASSFTRDRQETQYF. CDR3 nucleotide sequence: TGTGCCAGCAGTTTCACGCGGGACCGTCAAGAGACCCAGTACTTC.

The CDR3 nucleotides are TGTGCCAGCAGCCTGGAGACTGGTGGCAATGAGCAGTTCTTC. Translation: CASSLETGGNEQFF. This chain links TRBV2 with TRBJ2-1; D gene ambiguous. CDR1 SNHLY and CDR2 FYNNEI come from the germline V gene. The V and J ends lost 6 bases and 6 bases respectively, with 15 bases between them. This CDR3 comprises 14 residues. The entire variable domain, with the rest obtained from reference TRBV2 and TRBJ2-1, is as follows: EPEVTQTPSHQVTQMGQEVILRCVPISNHLYFYWYRQILGQKVEFLVSFYNNEISEKSEIFDDQFSVERPDGSNFTLKIRSTKLEDSAMYFCASSLETGGNEQFFGPGTRLTVL.